Listed below are T cell receptor beta chains from one sample, sequenced in a study of human T cells and chemical hapten exposure. TCRdb analysed the RACE reads with MiXCR anew, one entry per CDR3 protein. The sample yields approximately 44,000 distinct CDR3 sequences, roughly 4.1% seen once. The sequencing sample was made of whole blood. The receptors come from a human donor in good health. Some clones in this sample may be carry-over from other donors' samples. Each CDR3 is given without its conserved first and last residue.

J: TRBJ2-1; V: TRBV18; CDR3: ASSPDYYINEQF
J: TRBJ2-1; V: TRBV24-1; CDR3: ATSDRDRFPSDEQF
J: TRBJ2-1; V: TRBV28; CDR3: ASSSLGWF
J: TRBJ2-3; V: TRBV29-1; CDR3: SAVAGGNTDTQY
J: TRBJ2-5; V: TRBV5-4; CDR3: ASSSPGEGRETQY
J: TRBJ1-6; V: TRBV6-6; CDR3: ASSGGQPNSPLH
J: TRBJ1-5; V: TRBV30; CDR3: AWAGQQNQPQH
J: TRBJ1-1; V: TRBV29-1; CDR3: SVPAGRGENTEAF
J: TRBJ2-3; V: TRBV28; CDR3: ASSALTDTQY
J: TRBJ2-3; V: TRBV3-1; CDR3: ASGQISDTQY
J: TRBJ2-3; V: TRBV24-1; CDR3: ATSDLPSGSLTDTQY
J: TRBJ1-2; V: TRBV20-1; CDR3: SAGARGLNDGYT
J: TRBJ1-2; V: TRBV10-3; CDR3: AISESRGDGYGYT
J: TRBJ1-6; V: TRBV14; CDR3: ASRKSGYNSPLH
J: TRBJ2-7; V: TRBV29-1; CDR3: SGYRVSSYEQY
J: TRBJ1-6; V: TRBV28; CDR3: ASRPVQVSVNSPLH
J: TRBJ2-7; V: TRBV10-3; CDR3: AIGQGSGSEQY
J: TRBJ2-3; V: TRBV5-1; CDR3: ASSLEGGGPMFTDTQY
J: TRBJ2-7; V: TRBV10-2; CDR3: ASSDTGLHEQY
J: TRBJ1-4; V: TRBV28; CDR3: ASSSSGGSEKLF
J: TRBJ2-4; V: TRBV3-1; CDR3: ASSQGSGPRNIQY
J: TRBJ2-5; V: TRBV29-1; CDR3: SVGPSGRAETQY
J: TRBJ1-6; V: TRBV12-3/TRBV12-4; CDR3: ASSLGGANYNSPLH
J: TRBJ2-1; V: TRBV5-1; CDR3: ASSITSGSYNEQF
J: TRBJ2-3; V: TRBV18; CDR3: ASSPQDTQY
J: TRBJ1-5; V: TRBV4-2; CDR3: ASSQDSGTVMTQPQH
J: TRBJ2-1; V: TRBV10-3; CDR3: AISVLGGDNEQF
J: TRBJ2-7; V: TRBV15; CDR3: ATGRDRGRDEQY
J: TRBJ1-2; V: TRBV5-1; CDR3: ASSLEGSGTKGYT
J: TRBJ2-1; V: TRBV5-1; CDR3: ASSLGWGAAIEQF
J: TRBJ2-3; V: TRBV28; CDR3: ASSSSGLAVAADTQY
J: TRBJ2-7; V: TRBV12-3/TRBV12-4; CDR3: ASSLKTDRGYEQY
J: TRBJ2-5; V: TRBV5-1; CDR3: ASSPSLAGQETQY
J: TRBJ2-1; V: TRBV5-4; CDR3: ASSRFLAAQYEQF
J: TRBJ2-7; V: TRBV5-1; CDR3: ASSLQGESYEQY
J: TRBJ2-7; V: TRBV3-1; CDR3: ASSRGTTGFEQY